These 6 T cell receptor beta chains were all obtained from the same sample, sequenced in a study of T cell repertoires in cytomegalovirus infection. TCRdb re-called the reads through MiXCR, storing one row per CDR3 protein. The sample yields 150,000 to 200,000 distinct CDR3 sequences, about 21% seen once. Sequenced material: PBMCs. The receptors shown here come from a human donor in good health (CMV status not recorded). Some clones in this sample may be carry-over from other donors' samples.

This chain links TRBV12-3 or TRBV12-4 with TRBJ1-1; D not resolved. This CDR3 contains 14 residues. The germline V and J ends were trimmed by 6 bases and 0 bases, with 11 bases remaining between them. For the CDR3, the DNA is TGTGCCAGCAGCCCCCAGGAAATGAACACTGAAGCTTTCTTT. It codes for CASSPQEMNTEAFF.

This clonotype has ten or more counts. The rearrangement uses TRBV7-2 and TRBJ1-1, with D hard to call. Germline V gene sequence: CDR1 SGHTA, CDR2 FQGNSA. V lost 1 base to trimming and J lost 0 bases, with 6 bases between them. This CDR3 spans 14 amino acids. CDR3 DNA: TGTGCCAGCAGCTTAGAGGCAGTGAACACTGAAGCTTTCTTT. As protein: CASSLEAVNTEAFF.

Turning to this clonotype: An end of the junction does not agree with germline; a read error may underlie this. The rearrangement links TRBV10-3 to TRBJ2-5; perhaps TRBD2 as D (7 bases). CDR1 ENHRY and CDR2 SYGVKD come from the germline V gene. There are 14 residues in the CDR3. The CDR3 reads CASSGAGGRETQYF. The DNA of the CDR3 is TGTGCCAGCAGTGGCGCCGGGGGGCGAGAGACCCAGTACTTC.

This clonotype has a count of ten or more. The chain uses TRBV7-2 and TRBJ1-1, with D hard to call. Germline values: CDR1 SGHTA, CDR2 FQGNSA. The CDR3 has 16 amino acids. The ends were cut back, 1 base at V and 7 bases at J, with 19 bases in the middle. CDR3 sequence reads: CASSLGGIFGSHEAFF. In DNA form, the CDR3 reads TGTGCCAGCAGCTTAGGAGGGATATTCGGCAGTCATGAAGCTTTCTTT.

The chain links TRBV14 to TRBJ2-3; a possible D gene is TRBD1 (5 bases). The CDR3 runs 16 residues. From germline, CDR1 is SGHDN and CDR2 FVKESK. V lost 1 base to trimming and J lost 2 bases, with 13 bases between them. CDR3 amino acids: CASSQGQWTYTDTQYF. For the CDR3, the DNA is TGTGCCAGCAGCCAAGGACAGTGGACCTACACAGATACGCAGTATTTT. Supplemented by reference TRBV14 and TRBJ2-3, the full variable domain reads EAGVTQFPSHSVIEKGQTVTLRCDPISGHDNLYWYRRVMGKEIKFLLHFVKESKQDESGMPNNRFLAERTGGTYSTLKVQPAELEDSGVYFCASSQGQWTYTDTQYFGPGTRLTVL.

This clonotype was detected only once. The chain's CDR3 is CASSDSAGGTTDTQYF. CDR3 bases: TGTGCCAGCAGTGACTCCGCCGGGGGGACCACAGATACGCAGTATTTT. The chain carries TRBV6-4 and TRBJ2-3; 7 nucleotides match TRBD2. CDR1 is MRHNA and CDR2 is SNTAGT in the germline V gene. Trimming at V came to 0 bases and at J to 2 bases, leaving 5 bases not matched to a gene. The CDR3 contains 16 residues.